These T cell receptor beta chains were read from a single sample in a study of shared clonotypes between healthy human individuals. This table comes from immunoSEQ multiplex PCR, and its TCRdb copy is limited to in-frame clones, with some not included. Among about 2 million clones listed, approximately 95% were seen once. Input material: naive CD8+ T cells sorted from blood. The receptor source for this set is a young man in good health. The CDR3 runs from the conserved cysteine through the conserved F or W. The D gene is left open where the match is weak. Part of the rows lack a size; the others show once, few, many or a class for expanded clones.

CDR3nt	CDR3aa	j_gene	len	abundance	d_gene	v_gene
TGCAGTGGGAATGGAGGGGAAAAACTGTTTTTT	CSGNGGEKLFF	TRBJ1-4	11	-	-	TRBV20-1
TGTGCCAGCAGTGGACAGGTGATTAACTATGGCTACACCTTC	CASSGQVINYGYTF	TRBJ1-2	14	-	-	TRBV2
TGCGCCAGCAGCCAAGGGGGGGCTCAGGGCCCAGACTACGAGCAGTACTTC	CASSQGGAQGPDYEQYF	TRBJ2-7	17	-	-	TRBV4-3
TGTGCCAGCCAAACTAGCGGGGGATACGAGCAGTACTTC	CASQTSGGYEQYF	TRBJ2-7	13	-	TRBD2	TRBV2
TGTGCCAGCAGTTCACTAGCGGAGGGGTTGGAGCTGTTTTTT	CASSSLAEGLELFF	TRBJ2-2	14	-	TRBD2	TRBV7-9
TGTGCCAGTAGTATATTCGGGAGGGGCAAAGAGACCCAGTACTTC	CASSIFGRGKETQYF	TRBJ2-5	15	-	TRBD2	TRBV19
TGCGCCAGCAGTGAGTACACGGGAGAGGGGTGGAATGAGCAGTTCTTC	CASSEYTGEGWNEQFF	TRBJ2-1	16	-	-	TRBV10-1
TGCGCCAGCAGCCAAGAGGACGGGAATGAGCAGTTCTTC	CASSQEDGNEQFF	TRBJ2-1	13	-	-	TRBV4-3
TGCGCCAGCATCTTCTCGGGGGGCTTGGAAGAGACCCAGTACTTC	CASIFSGGLEETQYF	TRBJ2-5	15	-	-	TRBV5-1
TGTGCCAGCTCACCTGTAGAGGAGCTGGTCACTGAAGCTTTCTTT	CASSPVEELVTEAFF	TRBJ1-1	15	-	-	TRBV18
TGTGCCTGGAGGGGGACAGGGAACACTGAAGCTTTCTTT	CAWRGTGNTEAFF	TRBJ1-1	13	once	TRBD1	TRBV30
TGTGCCAGTAGTATAGTTAACGGAGGGGGCAATGAGCAGTTCTTC	CASSIVNGGGNEQFF	TRBJ2-1	15	once	-	TRBV19
TGTGCCAGCAGCTTATCGTTAGGGCCTGAAGCTTTCTTT	CASSLSLGPEAFF	TRBJ1-1	13	-	-	TRBV5-6
TGTGCCAGCAGTTTATATGCCGGGACAGATTACAATGAGCAGTTCTTC	CASSLYAGTDYNEQFF	TRBJ2-1	16	once	TRBD1	TRBV28
TGTGCCAGCAGTGAAGTTCGGGGCGGGGTCCTCTCCTACGAGCAGTACTTC	CASSEVRGGVLSYEQYF	TRBJ2-7	17	-	-	TRBV6-1
TGTGCCAGCAGCTCGGCGGGAGGTAATTCTTACGAGCAGTACTTC	CASSSAGGNSYEQYF	TRBJ2-7	15	-	TRBD2	TRBV13
TGTGCCTGGAGTTCCCCTCTAGGGACAGGGTCCGAGCAGTACTTC	CAWSSPLGTGSEQYF	TRBJ2-7	15	-	TRBD1	TRBV30
TGCGCCAGCAGCCAAGTGGTGAGGGACTACGAGCAGTACTTC	CASSQVVRDYEQYF	TRBJ2-7	14	-	-	TRBV4-1
TGTGCCAGCAGCTTAGGCCACCGGAACTACGAGCAGTACTTC	CASSLGHRNYEQYF	TRBJ2-7	14	-	-	TRBV13
TGTGCCAGCAGCTCCGGGCCCCCGGACATTCAGTACTTC	CASSSGPPDIQYF	TRBJ2-4	13	-	-	TRBV27
TGTGCCAGTACCGAGGGGTCTAATGAAAAACTGTTTTTT	CASTEGSNEKLFF	TRBJ1-4	13	once	-	TRBV25-1